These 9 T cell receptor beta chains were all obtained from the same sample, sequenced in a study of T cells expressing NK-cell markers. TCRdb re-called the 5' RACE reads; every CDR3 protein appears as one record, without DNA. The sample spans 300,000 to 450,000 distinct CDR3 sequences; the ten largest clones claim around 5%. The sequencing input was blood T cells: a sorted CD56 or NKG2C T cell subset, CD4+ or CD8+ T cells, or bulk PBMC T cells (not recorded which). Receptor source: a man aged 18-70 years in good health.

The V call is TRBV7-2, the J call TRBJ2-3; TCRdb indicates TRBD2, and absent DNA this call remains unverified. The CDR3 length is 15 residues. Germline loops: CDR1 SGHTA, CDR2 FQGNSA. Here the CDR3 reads CASSLASGGGDTQYF.

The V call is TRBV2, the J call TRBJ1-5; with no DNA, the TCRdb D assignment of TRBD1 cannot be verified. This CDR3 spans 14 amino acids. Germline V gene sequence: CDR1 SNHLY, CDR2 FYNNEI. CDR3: CASSRTANNQPQHF.

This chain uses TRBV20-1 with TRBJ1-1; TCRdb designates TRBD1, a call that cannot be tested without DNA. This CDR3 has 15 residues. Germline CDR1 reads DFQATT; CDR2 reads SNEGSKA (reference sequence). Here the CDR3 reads CSARDRRTVNTEAFF.

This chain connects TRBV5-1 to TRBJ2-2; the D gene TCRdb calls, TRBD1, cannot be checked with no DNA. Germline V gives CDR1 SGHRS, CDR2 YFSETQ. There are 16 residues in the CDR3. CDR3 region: CASSLVGTGNTGELFF.

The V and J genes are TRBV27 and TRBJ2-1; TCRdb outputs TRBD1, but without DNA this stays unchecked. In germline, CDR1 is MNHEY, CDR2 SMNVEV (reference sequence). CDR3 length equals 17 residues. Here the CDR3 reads CASSLSSGTFLYNEQFF.

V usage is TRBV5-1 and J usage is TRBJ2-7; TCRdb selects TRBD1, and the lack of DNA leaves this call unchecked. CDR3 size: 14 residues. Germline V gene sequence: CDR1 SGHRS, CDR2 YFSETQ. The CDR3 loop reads CASIPSPGPYEQYF.

The CDR3 loop reads CASRVHGADGNTIYF. The rearrangement uses TRBV3-1 and TRBJ1-3; as DNA is missing, the TRBD1 call by TCRdb cannot be tested. The CDR3 has 15 amino acids. The germline CDR1 and CDR2 sequences are LGHDT and YNNKEL (reference sequence).

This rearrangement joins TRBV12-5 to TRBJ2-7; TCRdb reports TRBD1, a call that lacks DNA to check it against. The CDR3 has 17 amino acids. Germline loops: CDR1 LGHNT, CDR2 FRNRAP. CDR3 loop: CASGLGDSRGRTYEQYF. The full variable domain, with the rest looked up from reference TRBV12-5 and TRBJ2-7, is DARVTQTPRHKVTEMGQEVTMRCQPILGHNTVFWYRQTMMQGLELLAYFRNRAPLDDSGMPKDRFSAEMPDATLATLKIQPSEPRDSAVYFCASGLGDSRGRTYEQYFGPGTRLTVT.

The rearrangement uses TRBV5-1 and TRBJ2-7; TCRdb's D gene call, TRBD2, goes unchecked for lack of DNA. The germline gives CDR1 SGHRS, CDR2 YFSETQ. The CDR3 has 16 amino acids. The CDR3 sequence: CASSPKGGREGHEQYF.